Detailed here is one TCR beta chain. The antigen it binds to is not known. Base qualities were left out, and no much larger clone turns up one base away. Library preparation used the immunoSEQ multiplex PCR assay. The multiplex PCR relied on a mix of 60 forward primers for TCR Vbeta segments and 13 reverse primers for TCR Jbeta segments. Amplification of the CDR3 region of rearranged TCR beta genes was performed with a multiplex PCR assay on genomic DNA. The amplified TCR beta libraries were sequenced on the Illumina HiSeq System as 87-base-pair reads. Processing in the source paper ran as follows. A later analysis counted about 80 million unique TCR beta chains across the 666 repertoires, and some 11 million of these chains were shared by at least two donors. Raw reads were error-corrected and collapsed into unique sequences with a nearest-neighbor algorithm that merged closely related sequences to remove PCR and sequencing errors. CDR3 sequences were aligned to IMGT reference sequences to assign V, D and J gene segments. For a sequence to be retained, a match of at least six nucleotides was required to both a V gene segment and a J gene segment. A rearrangement was called productive if the CDR3 had no stop codons and remained in frame with V and J, and every other rearrangement was called non-productive. Following IMGT convention, CDR3 was defined as the stretch from the second conserved V-encoded cysteine to the conserved J-encoded phenylalanine. In an earlier analysis of around 540 of the donors, sequences lacking an unambiguous match to a single V gene segment were excluded. An earlier analysis of just under 600 of the donors called V segments functional above 56.7% productive rearrangements and segregating when the between-donor standard deviation exceeded 5%. A statistical classification framework was built for diagnosing cytomegalovirus status from the catalog of TCR beta chain sequences. In a later analysis, V and J genes were assigned by comparing TCR nucleotide sequences against IMGT/GENE-DB human TR gene sequences. The TCRdist pipeline was used in a later analysis to assign CDR3 sequences and most-parsimonious VDJ recombination scenarios. In a later analysis, each TCR beta chain was defined by its CDR3 amino acid sequence together with its V-gene family, and reads lacking a unique V-gene family were excluded. A later analysis removed 550 to 650 highly shared, low-generation-probability nucleotide sequences to deal with suspected cross-contamination and a sequencing artifact. In a later analysis, a clonal expansion index was calculated for each public chain from normalized within-repertoire ranks of inferred template counts. A later analysis computed generation probabilities with a VDJ recombination model fitted to out-of-frame rearrangements, and checked the results against IGoR. In a later analysis, hypergeometric tests were used to score TCR-TCR, TCR-HLA and TCR-CMV co-occurrence, with a repertoire-size bias correction applied to TCR pairs. To estimate false discovery rates, a later analysis permuted the HLA or CMV assignments 20 times. In a later analysis, co-occurring TCRs were grouped with DBSCAN, and TCRdist sequence similarity was added when clustering was performed within HLA-allele-positive subsets. Repertoires with fewer than 30,000 or more than 120,000 public chains, plus five repertoires with anomalous nucleotide sharing, were excluded from co-occurrence clustering. TCRdb obtained this table from immuneACCESS and retained in-frame rearrangements with V and J assigned. These tables miss some clones; where compared with another copy, unresolved V genes account for less than half of the shortfall, and the remainder is unexplained. Clone size and the V and J calls come from that table; the DNA yielded D and trimming. This sample comprises 130,000 to 150,000 clones, around four fifths of them detected only once. The top ten clonotypes cover roughly 10% of the sample.

According to the germline V gene, CDR1 reads KGHSH and CDR2 reads LQKENI. The V end loses 4 bases and the J end loses 3 bases, and a stretch of 15 bases separates them. Including the terminal cysteine and phenylalanine, the CDR3 comprises 15 residues. Just the 45-base CDR3 DNA is kept, in frame starting at base 1. The data were obtained in a study of cytomegalovirus exposure and HLA in healthy donors (dated by TCRdb to 2016 to 2017). As for the study more broadly: An earlier analysis of some 600 of the donors reported approximately 260 Gb of sequence data and some 110 million unique TCR beta sequences obtained from about 180 million T cells. In an earlier analysis of roughly 580 of the donors, high-throughput TCR beta sequencing was used to judge whether each TCR beta V gene segment behaved as functional or pseudogenic. Rather than using new phenotypic data, the later analysis identified candidate immune exposures from TCR beta sequences and from how often those sequences occurred across donors. Alongside the repertoire data, information on donor age, sex, ethnicity and CMV serostatus was compiled. To study patterns of TCR occurrence, a later analysis re-analyzed previously published TCR beta repertoires from around 670 donors and added high-resolution HLA genotyping. Using immunosequencing, the study profiled T cell repertoires from 666 subjects and related those repertoires to cytomegalovirus serostatus. Every repertoire in the discovery cohort had been generated on one and the same sequencing platform. Genome-wide SNP genotypes for about three fifths of the roughly 700 donors were used in a later genetic analysis, which treated that subset as a discovery cohort. Roughly 300 gigabases of sequencing data and approximately 84 million unique TCR sequences were included in an early release covering 500 to 750 HLA-typed donors. The study aimed to test whether signatures of past pathogen exposure could be identified by cataloging public T cell receptors. Both class I and class II loci were covered by HLA typing, at four-digit resolution. High-throughput TCR immunosequencing, statistical association of individual TCRs with disease status, and machine learning were combined to predict cytomegalovirus infection status. A separate validation cohort of approximately 130 different subjects was used in addition to the approximately 610-subject first cohort. A handful of DR-DQ haplotypes were handled as single units for association and clustering because linkage in the cohort was strong. The number of typed donors differed by locus: 629-630 for A, B, C, DRB1 and DQB1; about 520 for DQA1; fewer than 610 for DPA1; and around 450 for DPB1. Of the roughly 390 genotyped donors, approximately 80% were placed in the genetic ancestry cluster associated with self-reported Caucasian donors. Across approximately 400 genotyped donors of the cohort, an average of about 220,000 unique TCR beta nucleotide sequences per donor were sequenced, and roughly a sixth of those sequences were non-productive.

The cohort was made up of 500 to 800 healthy bone marrow donors. At the time of sampling, every cohort member was nominally healthy, though immune exposures that went unrecorded were likely present. The donor was CMV seropositive and was included in the group of some 290 seropositive cohort members. Every donor gave a peripheral blood sample, and the peripheral blood mononuclear cells from that sample were used for TCR beta sequencing. The Qiagen DNeasy Blood Extraction Kit was used to extract genomic DNA from the blood cell samples. Broader findings and caveats from the paper: In a later analysis, the rate of TCR association differed among HLA loci, with DRB1 alleles having the most associated TCRs and HLA-C alleles having the fewest. In the study, some 160 TCR beta chains were listed as associated with cytomegalovirus. According to a later analysis, most CMV-associated TCR beta chains appeared to be HLA-restricted, and the HLA associations seemed to be driven largely by CMV exposure. The authors suggested that the approach could potentially be generalized to other disease states and immunological phenotypes. Specific HLA alleles were associated with some 15,000 TCR beta sequences at a false discovery rate of 0.05 in a later analysis. A further reported finding was that TCR beta sequences accurately predicted the HLA-A and HLA-B alleles for most subjects in the first cohort. Because counts were too low, under 20 rarely observed V segments, including chromosome 9 orphons, were left out of the earlier analysis of 587 of the donors. In an earlier analysis of more than 450 of the donors, most TCR beta V segments were observed in productive rearrangements about 87% or about 30% of the time, broadly matching IMGT annotations. When HLA alleles, especially DR and DQ, strongly co-occurred, attributing TCR associations to individual alleles was difficult. CMV serostatus was the only immune exposure information available for the cohort. In a later analysis, several top co-occurrence clusters were reported to appear linked to parvovirus B19, influenza, CMV and Epstein-Barr virus. V-gene and J-gene trimming of TCR beta chains was associated with a missense DCLRE1C variant in a later genetic analysis, and the association was replicated in an independent cohort. Cytomegalovirus status was reported to be diagnosed by the classifier with high specificity and sensitivity in both the original and validation cohorts. In this cohort, only TCR beta chains were sequenced, and detectable features were limited by the absence of alpha or paired-chain data. According to a later genetic analysis, donors in an Asian-associated ancestry cluster had fewer N-insertions in productive TCRs than the approximately 610-donor mean. Because some donors lacked HLA typing at each locus, the association tests relied only on the typed subset. While some public TCRs were present in many individuals, most TCR sequences turned up only very rarely across donors. In vitro tests confirmed that a few of the cytomegalovirus-associated TCR beta chains recognize cytomegalovirus antigens. A group of highly shared sequence variants was considered likely to be a technical artifact of the sequencing pipeline. Some IMGT-functional V segments, including TRBV6-2 and TRBV6-3, could not be told apart with the 87-base-pair reads, so those segments were excluded. The presence/absence analyses assumed that sequencing depth was roughly uniform across donors, and that assumption may not be true. In a later analysis, HLA-associated TCR beta chains were found to be more clonally expanded and to have lower generation probabilities than equally common non-associated chains. Linkage disequilibrium might explain the correlated functional status among segregating V segments, but an unknown experimental factor could not be ruled out.

Rearrangement joined TRBV18 to TRBJ1-1; the best D guess is TRBD1, with 5 bases matching. The sample comprised PBMCs. The origin of this receptor is a woman aged 60-70 years in good health and CMV-seropositive. The DNA sequence reads TGTGCCAGCTCACGATGGGGCGCATTAGACACTGAAGCTTTCTTT. The translation is CASSRWGALDTEAFF.